Shown below are 23 T cell receptor beta chains from a single sample sequenced in a study of blood T cell repertoires in COVID-19. Generated by immunoSEQ multiplex PCR, the TCRdb table keeps only in-frame clones and is missing some. The sample carries more than 300,000 clones, 88% recorded once. The sequencing input was PBMCs or T cells enriched from blood (not recorded which). These receptor sequences come from a woman aged 18-35 years who had recovered from COVID-19.

CDR3 nucleotides: TGTGCCAGCAGCCAAGAGATTGGACTAGCGGGGACCCAGTACTTC. Residues: CASSQEIGLAGTQYF. The chain couples TRBV3-1 (or the pseudogene TRBV3-2) to TRBJ2-5; 11 nucleotides match TRBD2. The CDR3 is 15 amino acids. Trimming took 0 bases from V and 7 from J; bases not matched to a gene: 4. Germline V CDR1 and CDR2: LGHDT, YNNKEL (reference sequence).

The chain combines TRBV27 with TRBJ1-6; D may be TRBD1 (6 bases). The germline V and J ends were trimmed by 4 bases and 7 bases, with 20 bases remaining between them. CDR1 is MNHEY, CDR2 SMNVEV, per germline (reference sequence). There are 17 residues in the CDR3. The CDR3 DNA sequence: TGTGCCAGCAGTTGGGGGCCTTTACAGGGCTCGAATTCACCCCTCCACTTT. Its translation: CASSWGPLQGSNSPLHF.

The chain is built from TRBV5-4 and TRBJ1-6; tentatively, D is TRBD1 (5 bases). This CDR3 has 17 residues. Germline CDR1 is SGHNT and CDR2 is YYREEE (reference sequence). Deletions cut 0 bases from V and 7 bases from J, with 17 bases between. The CDR3 here is CASSLAGRVEANSPLHF. The CDR3 DNA is TGTGCCAGCAGCTTGGCCGGCAGGGTTGAGGCAAATTCACCCCTCCACTTT.

The chain combines TRBV28 with TRBJ2-5; maybe TRBD2 (6 bases). Between the trimmed V and J ends, which lost 6 bases and 2 bases, there was a span of 10 bases. The CDR3 has 13 residues. Germline V gene data show CDR1 as MDHEN and CDR2 as SYDVKM. The CDR3 spells CASRPGGQETQYF. CDR3 nucleotides: TGTGCCAGCAGACCCGGGGGTCAAGAGACCCAGTACTTC.

The CDR3 region has the DNA TGTGCCATCAGTCGGACAGGTGGGACTGAAGCTTTCTTT. Its translation: CAISRTGGTEAFF. The genes are TRBV10-3 and TRBJ1-1; 7 bases agree with TRBD1. Germline V gene lookup returns CDR1 ENHRY and CDR2 SYGVKD. With 5 bases clipped from V and 5 bases from J, the junction kept 5 bases outside the gene matches. The CDR3 runs 13 residues.

This clone is a singleton in its sample. The V gene is TRBV3-1 (or the pseudogene TRBV3-2), the J gene TRBJ1-1; D perhaps matches TRBD1 (6 bases). The V end lost 3 bases, the J end lost 4 bases, and 12 bases lay between the germline ends. CDR3 length: 14 amino acids. The germline V gene has CDR1 LGHDT and CDR2 YNNKEL (reference sequence). CDR3 residues: CASSHNREGTEAFF. CDR3 bases: TGTGCCAGCAGCCATAACAGGGAGGGCACTGAAGCTTTCTTT.

The chain is built from TRBV18 and TRBJ1-2; TRBD1 agrees at 7 bases. Per the germline V gene, CDR1 is KGHSH and CDR2 is LQKENI. CDR3 length equals 14 residues. The V gene end was trimmed by 3 bases and the J gene end by 5 bases; junction bases not matched to a gene: 6. The CDR3 sequence is CASSPGGTEYGYTF. DNA of the CDR3: TGTGCCAGCTCACCCGGAGGGACAGAATATGGCTACACCTTC.

This clone was observed a single time. The chain combines TRBV3-1 (or the pseudogene TRBV3-2) with TRBJ1-2; TRBD1 might be the D (6 bases). The V end lost 2 bases, the J end lost 8 bases, and 21 bases lay between the germline ends. The CDR3 has 16 amino acids. Germline CDR1 reads LGHDT; CDR2 reads YNNKEL (reference sequence). CDR3 in amino acids: CASSQPTGQRPGGYTF. DNA for the CDR3: TGTGCCAGCAGCCAACCTACCGGACAGCGCCCAGGGGGCTACACCTTC.

This clone has more than one count but fewer than ten. The CDR3 bases are TGTGCCAGCAGCGTAGGAACGGAGATAGGAGACACTGAAGCTTTCTTT. Protein product: CASSVGTEIGDTEAFF. The rearrangement uses TRBV9 and TRBJ1-1; the D is unclear. The CDR3 length is 16 residues. V was clipped by 0 bases and J by 3 bases, with 15 bases between them. Germline lookup yields CDR1 SGDLS and CDR2 YYNGEE.

The rearrangement links TRBV4-1 to TRBJ1-2, with D possibly TRBD1 on 5 matching bases. With 1 base removed from V and 4 bases from J, the gap between germline ends came to 19 bases. The CDR3 has 17 residues. Germline CDR1 and CDR2: MGHRA and YSYEKL. The CDR3 spells CASSQGGGSFARYGYTF. CDR3 in DNA: TGCGCCAGCAGCCAAGGGGGGGGTTCCTTCGCCCGCTATGGCTACACCTTC.

The sample holds one count of this clone. In the same sample, other DNA sequences code for this CDR3. The chain recombines TRBV18 with TRBJ1-1, with a weak D call TRBD1 (5 bases). Trimming took 1 base from V and 5 from J, leaving 11 bases between them. The CDR3 extends over 14 amino acids. From germline, CDR1 is KGHSH and CDR2 LQKENI. CDR3 nucleotides: TGTGCCAGCTCACCACTTGGGGCCGGAACTGAAGCTTTCTTT. Amino acids: CASSPLGAGTEAFF.

V and J are TRBV28 and TRBJ1-6; D gene unclear. CDR3 length equals 17 residues. From germline, CDR1 is MDHEN and CDR2 SYDVKM. V was cut by 5 bases and J by 2 bases, with 16 bases left in between. The CDR3 loop is CASSPPTISPYNSPLHF. The DNA of the CDR3 is TGTGCCAGCAGTCCACCGACAATCTCTCCCTATAATTCACCCCTCCACTTT.

The chain uses TRBV3-1 (or the pseudogene TRBV3-2) and TRBJ2-5; 8 bases line up with TRBD2. Unmatched junction bases numbered 6, after V lost 1 base and J lost 2 bases. This CDR3 is built from 16 residues. In germline, CDR1 is LGHDT, CDR2 YNNKEL (reference sequence). In nucleotides, the CDR3 is TGTGCCAGCAGCCAAGCGGGGGGGCCCGCACAAGAGACCCAGTACTTC. Amino acids: CASSQAGGPAQETQYF.

The CDR3 here is CASSGMGQDTEAFF. The CDR3 DNA is TGTGCCAGCAGCGGTATGGGACAGGACACTGAAGCTTTCTTT. The chain has TRBV2 and TRBJ1-1; 8 bases are a match to TRBD1. The ends lost 6 bases at V and 3 bases at J; junction bases unmatched: 6. There are 14 residues in the CDR3. Per the germline V gene, CDR1 is SNHLY and CDR2 is FYNNEI.

The chain has TRBV7-9 and TRBJ1-2; unclear D gene. Germline-derived CDR1 and CDR2 are SEHNR and FQNEAQ (reference sequence). The CDR3 covers 16 residues. Trimming shortened V by 0 bases and J by 1 base, and 12 bases separated the two germline ends. The CDR3 nucleotides read TGTGCCAGCAGCTTAGCGATGCGGGCCGTTAACTATGGCTACACCTTC. Amino acids: CASSLAMRAVNYGYTF.

This clone was detected once. The CDR3 protein is CASSWGDDTEAFF. CDR3 DNA: TGTGCCAGCAGTTGGGGGGACGACACTGAAGCTTTCTTT. This rearrangement joins TRBV27 to TRBJ1-1, with a weak D call TRBD1 (5 bases). This CDR3 has 13 residues. Trimming pared 4 bases from V and 3 bases from J, leaving 9 bases between. Germline V gives CDR1 MNHEY, CDR2 SMNVEV (reference sequence).

In this sample, this clone turned up many times. V is TRBV16 and J is TRBJ1-5; unclear D gene. Germline assignment: CDR1 KGHSY and CDR2 FQNENV. This CDR3 region has 16 residues. V was trimmed by 0 bases and J by 4 bases, leaving 13 bases between them. The CDR3 region is CASSQSMVAENQPQHF. CDR3 sequence (DNA): TGTGCCAGCAGCCAATCTATGGTGGCAGAAAATCAGCCCCAGCATTTT.

This sequence joins TRBV5-8 and TRBJ2-7, with no clear D. CDR1 SGHTS and CDR2 YDEGEE come from the germline V gene. This CDR3 spans 13 amino acids. Trimming removed 0 bases from V and 6 bases from J, with 10 bases in between. CDR3 in amino acids: CASSLVRRGEQYF. In DNA form, the CDR3 reads TGTGCCAGCAGCTTGGTACGACGAGGCGAGCAGTACTTC.

Comments on this clone: The sample carries other DNA sequences with the same CDR3. The chain recombines TRBV7-9 with TRBJ1-1; a weak D match, TRBD1 (6 bases). The CDR3 has 12 residues. Germline-derived CDR1 and CDR2 are SEHNR and FQNEAQ (reference sequence). V lost 3 bases, J lost 5 bases, and 7 bases lay in between. The CDR3 loop reads CASSFQGTEAFF. CDR3 nucleotide sequence: TGTGCCAGCAGCTTTCAGGGGACTGAAGCTTTCTTT.

The chain links TRBV2 to TRBJ2-7; no reliable D call. Trimming removed 3 bases at V and 2 bases at J, with 5 bases between. Germline CDR1 SNHLY, CDR2 FYNNEI. CDR3 length equals 12 residues. CDR3 protein: CASSESPYEQYF. CDR3 nucleotide sequence: TGTGCCAGCAGTGAGTCTCCCTACGAGCAGTACTTC.

This chain connects TRBV18 to TRBJ1-3, with D perhaps matching TRBD1 (6 bases). V dropped 3 bases and J dropped 5 bases, with 11 bases sitting between them. The CDR3 has 14 amino acids. CDR1 is KGHSH and CDR2 is LQKENI in the germline V gene. The CDR3: CASSPERGRNTIYF. CDR3 sequence (DNA): TGTGCCAGCTCACCGGAGAGGGGGAGAAACACCATATATTTT.

In this sample, this clone turned up a few times. The V gene is TRBV9, the J gene TRBJ1-2; weak D call: TRBD1 (6 bases). The CDR3 has 14 amino acids. Trimming shortened V by 3 bases and J by 4 bases, and 13 bases separated the two germline ends. The V gene's germline CDR1 is SGDLS and CDR2 YYNGEE. DNA of the CDR3: TGTGCCAGCAGCGCACAGGGCGAGACCTATGGCTACACCTTC. Its translation is CASSAQGETYGYTF.

This clone was seen just once. The chain combines TRBV9 with TRBJ1-4; 7 bases map to TRBD1. The junction had 2 bases not matched to a gene; V was cut back by 6 bases and J by 0 bases. The CDR3 is 14 amino acids. The germline V gene encodes CDR1 SGDLS and CDR2 YYNGEE. The CDR3 loop reads CASTQGATNEKLFF. The CDR3 DNA reads as TGTGCCAGCACTCAGGGGGCAACTAATGAAAAACTGTTTTTT.